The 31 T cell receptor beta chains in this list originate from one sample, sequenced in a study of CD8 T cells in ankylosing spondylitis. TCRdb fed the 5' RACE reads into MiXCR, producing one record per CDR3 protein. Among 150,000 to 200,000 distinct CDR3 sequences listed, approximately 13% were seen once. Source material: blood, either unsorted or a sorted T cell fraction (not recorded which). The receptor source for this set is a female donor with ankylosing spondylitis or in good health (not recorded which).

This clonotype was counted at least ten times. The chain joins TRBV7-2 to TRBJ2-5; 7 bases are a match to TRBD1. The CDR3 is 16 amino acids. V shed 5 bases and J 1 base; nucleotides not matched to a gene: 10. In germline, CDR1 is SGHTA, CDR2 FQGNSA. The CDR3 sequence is CASSPSNRGTQETQYF. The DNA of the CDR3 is TGTGCCAGCAGCCCTTCGAACAGGGGTACCCAAGAGACCCAGTACTTC.

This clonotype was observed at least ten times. CDR3 loop: CASSERDGKETQYF. The CDR3, as DNA: TGTGCCAGCAGCGAAAGGGACGGCAAAGAGACCCAGTACTTC. This rearrangement joins TRBV5-4 to TRBJ2-5, with D perhaps matching TRBD1 or TRBD2 (5 bases each). Per germline, CDR1 SGHNT and CDR2 YYREEE (reference sequence). V lost 4 bases and J lost 3, with 13 bases in between. CDR3 length: 14 amino acids.

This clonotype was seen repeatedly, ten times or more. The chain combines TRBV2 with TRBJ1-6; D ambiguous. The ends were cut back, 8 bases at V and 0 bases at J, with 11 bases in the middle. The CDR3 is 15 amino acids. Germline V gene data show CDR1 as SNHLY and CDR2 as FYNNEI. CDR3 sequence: CASLGESSYNSPLHF. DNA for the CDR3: TGTGCCAGCCTCGGAGAGAGCTCCTATAATTCACCCCTCCACTTT.

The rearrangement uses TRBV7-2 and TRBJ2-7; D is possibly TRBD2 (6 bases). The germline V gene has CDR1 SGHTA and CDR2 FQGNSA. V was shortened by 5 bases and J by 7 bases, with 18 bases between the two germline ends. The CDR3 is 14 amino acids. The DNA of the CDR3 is TGTGCCAGCAGCCCGGAGGGCTTATCTACGGAGCAGTACTTC. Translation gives CASSPEGLSTEQYF.

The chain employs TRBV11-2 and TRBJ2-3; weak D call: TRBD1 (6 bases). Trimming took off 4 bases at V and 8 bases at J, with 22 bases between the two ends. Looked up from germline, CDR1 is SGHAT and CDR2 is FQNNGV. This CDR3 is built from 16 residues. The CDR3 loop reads CASSSGRTTLQGTQYF. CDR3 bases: TGTGCCAGCAGCTCGGGGCGGACAACTTTACAGGGTACGCAGTATTTT.

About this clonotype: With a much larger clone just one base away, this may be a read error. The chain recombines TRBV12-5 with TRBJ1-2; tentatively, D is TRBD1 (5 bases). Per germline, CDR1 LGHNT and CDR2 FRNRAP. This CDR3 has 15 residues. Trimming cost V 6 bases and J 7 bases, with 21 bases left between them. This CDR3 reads CASGLSRASGCGYTF. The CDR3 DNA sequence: TGTGCTAGTGGCCTCTCCAGGGCCTCGGGCTGTGGCTACACCTTC.

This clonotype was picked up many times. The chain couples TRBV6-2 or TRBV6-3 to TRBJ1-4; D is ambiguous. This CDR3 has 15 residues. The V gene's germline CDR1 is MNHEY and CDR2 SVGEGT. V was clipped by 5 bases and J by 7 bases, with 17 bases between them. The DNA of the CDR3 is TGTGCCAGCAGTACCCCGACGACGGGCAGTGAAAAACTGTTTTTT. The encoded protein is CASSTPTTGSEKLFF.

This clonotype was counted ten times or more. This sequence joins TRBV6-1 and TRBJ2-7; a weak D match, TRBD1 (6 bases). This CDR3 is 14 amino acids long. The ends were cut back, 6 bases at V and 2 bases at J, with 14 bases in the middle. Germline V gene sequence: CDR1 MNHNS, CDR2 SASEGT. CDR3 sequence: CASSSDRLTYEQYF. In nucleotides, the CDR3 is TGTGCCAGCAGCTCGGACAGACTAACCTACGAGCAGTACTTC.

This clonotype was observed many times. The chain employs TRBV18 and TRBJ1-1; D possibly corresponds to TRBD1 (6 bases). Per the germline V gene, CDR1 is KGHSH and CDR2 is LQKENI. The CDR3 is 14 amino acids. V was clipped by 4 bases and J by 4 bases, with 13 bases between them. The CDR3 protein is CASSLRQGSTEAFF. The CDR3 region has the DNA TGTGCCAGCTCACTGAGGCAGGGGAGCACTGAAGCTTTCTTT.

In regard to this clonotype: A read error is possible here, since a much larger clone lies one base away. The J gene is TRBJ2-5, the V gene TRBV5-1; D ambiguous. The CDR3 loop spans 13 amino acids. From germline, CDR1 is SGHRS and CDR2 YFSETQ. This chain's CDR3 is CARSIDRKETQYF. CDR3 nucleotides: TGCGCCCGCAGCATTGACCGGAAAGAGACCCAGTACTTC.

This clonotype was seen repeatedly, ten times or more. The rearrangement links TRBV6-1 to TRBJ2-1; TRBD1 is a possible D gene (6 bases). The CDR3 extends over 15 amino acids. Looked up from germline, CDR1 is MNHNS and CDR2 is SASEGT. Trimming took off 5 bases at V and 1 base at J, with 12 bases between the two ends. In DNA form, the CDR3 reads TGTGCCAGCAGTCCTACAGGGAATTCCTACAATGAGCAGTTCTTC. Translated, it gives CASSPTGNSYNEQFF.

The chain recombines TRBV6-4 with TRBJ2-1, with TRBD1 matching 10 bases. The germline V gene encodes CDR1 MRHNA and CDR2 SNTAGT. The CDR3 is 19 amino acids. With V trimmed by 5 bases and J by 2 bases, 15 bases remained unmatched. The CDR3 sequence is CASSSRQGAGELAYNEQFF. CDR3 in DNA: TGTGCCAGCAGTAGTCGACAGGGGGCGGGGGAGTTGGCCTACAATGAGCAGTTCTTC.

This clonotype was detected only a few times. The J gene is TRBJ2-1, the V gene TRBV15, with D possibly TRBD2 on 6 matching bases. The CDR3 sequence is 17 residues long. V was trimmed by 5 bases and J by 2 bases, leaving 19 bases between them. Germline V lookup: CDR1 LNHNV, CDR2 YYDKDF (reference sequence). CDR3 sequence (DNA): TGTGCCACCAGCGGCGAACAGGTAGGGAGGCCCTACAATGAGCAGTTCTTC. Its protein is CATSGEQVGRPYNEQFF. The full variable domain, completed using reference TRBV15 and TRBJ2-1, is DAMVIQNPRYQVTQFGKPVTLSCSQTLNHNVMYWYQQKSSQAPKLLFHYYDKDFNNEADTPDNFQSRRPNTSFCFLDIRSPGLGDTAMYLCATSGEQVGRPYNEQFFGPGTRLTVL.

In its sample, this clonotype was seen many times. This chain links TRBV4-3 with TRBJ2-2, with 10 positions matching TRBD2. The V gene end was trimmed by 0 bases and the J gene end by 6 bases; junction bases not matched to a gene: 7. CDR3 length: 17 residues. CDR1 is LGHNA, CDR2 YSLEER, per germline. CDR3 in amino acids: CASSQDIASGSPGELFF. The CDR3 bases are TGCGCCAGCAGCCAAGATATAGCTAGCGGGAGTCCCGGGGAGCTGTTTTTT.

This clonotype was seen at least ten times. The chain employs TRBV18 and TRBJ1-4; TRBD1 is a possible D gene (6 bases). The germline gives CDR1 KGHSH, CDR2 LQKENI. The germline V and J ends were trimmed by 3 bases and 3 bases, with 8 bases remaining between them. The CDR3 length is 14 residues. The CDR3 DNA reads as TGTGCCAGCTCACCGACAGGCGCTAATGAAAAACTGTTTTTT. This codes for CASSPTGANEKLFF.

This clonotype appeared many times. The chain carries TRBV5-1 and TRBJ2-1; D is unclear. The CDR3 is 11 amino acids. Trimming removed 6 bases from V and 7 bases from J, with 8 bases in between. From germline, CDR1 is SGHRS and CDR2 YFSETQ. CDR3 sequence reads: CASTPGNEQFF. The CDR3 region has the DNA TGCGCCAGCACCCCCGGAAATGAGCAGTTCTTC.

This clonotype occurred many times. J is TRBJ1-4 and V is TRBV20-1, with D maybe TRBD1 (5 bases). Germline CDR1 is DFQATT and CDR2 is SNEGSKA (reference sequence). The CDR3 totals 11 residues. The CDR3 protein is CSLSGREKLFF. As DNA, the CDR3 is TGCAGCCTTTCGGGGCGCGAAAAACTGTTTTTT.

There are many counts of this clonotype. The CDR3 spells CASSSLASVAYGYTF. As DNA, the CDR3 is TGTGCCAGCAGTTCCCTAGCTTCGGTGGCTTATGGCTACACCTTC. The chain recombines TRBV28 with TRBJ1-2; D gene uncertain. The germline V gene has CDR1 MDHEN and CDR2 SYDVKM. The V end lost 4 bases, the J end lost 5 bases, and 17 bases lay between the germline ends. The CDR3 length is 15 residues.

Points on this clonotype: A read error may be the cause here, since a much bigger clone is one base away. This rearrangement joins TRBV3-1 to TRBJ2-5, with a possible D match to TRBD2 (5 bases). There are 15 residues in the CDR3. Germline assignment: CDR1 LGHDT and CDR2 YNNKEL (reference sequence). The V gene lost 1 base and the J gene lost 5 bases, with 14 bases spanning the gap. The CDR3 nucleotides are TGTGCCAGCAGCCAAGGACGGACTCTAGACGAGACCCAGTACTTC. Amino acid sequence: CASSQGRTLDETQYF.

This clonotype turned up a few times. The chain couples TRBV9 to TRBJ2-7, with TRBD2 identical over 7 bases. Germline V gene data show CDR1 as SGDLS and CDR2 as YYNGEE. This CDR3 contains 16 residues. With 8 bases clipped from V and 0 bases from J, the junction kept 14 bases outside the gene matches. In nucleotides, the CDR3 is TGTGCCAGTGCGGGTGGTTCGGGAGGACTCTCCTACGAGCAGTACTTC. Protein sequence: CASAGGSGGLSYEQYF.

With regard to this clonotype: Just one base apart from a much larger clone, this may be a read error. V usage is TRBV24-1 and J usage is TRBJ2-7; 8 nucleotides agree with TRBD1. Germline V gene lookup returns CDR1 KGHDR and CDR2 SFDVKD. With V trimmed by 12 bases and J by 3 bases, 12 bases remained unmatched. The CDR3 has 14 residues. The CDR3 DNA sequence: TGTGCCCACCTTGGGACAGGTTACAACTACGAGCAGTACTTC. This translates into CAHLGTGYNYEQYF.

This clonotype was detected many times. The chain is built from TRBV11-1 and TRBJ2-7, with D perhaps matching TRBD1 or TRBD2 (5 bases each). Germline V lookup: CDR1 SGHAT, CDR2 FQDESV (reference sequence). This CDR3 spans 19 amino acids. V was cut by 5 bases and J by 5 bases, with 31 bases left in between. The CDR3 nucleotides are TGTGCCAGCAGCCCTCCTACTGCCCCTGGGTTCTATGGGGGTGACGAGCAGTACTTC. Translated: CASSPPTAPGFYGGDEQYF.

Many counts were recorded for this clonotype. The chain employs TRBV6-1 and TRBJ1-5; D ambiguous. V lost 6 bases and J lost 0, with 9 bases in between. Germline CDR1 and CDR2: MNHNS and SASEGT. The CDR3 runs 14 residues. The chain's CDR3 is CASRSLYSNQPQHF. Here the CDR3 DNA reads TGTGCCAGCAGGTCCCTCTATAGCAATCAGCCCCAGCATTTT.

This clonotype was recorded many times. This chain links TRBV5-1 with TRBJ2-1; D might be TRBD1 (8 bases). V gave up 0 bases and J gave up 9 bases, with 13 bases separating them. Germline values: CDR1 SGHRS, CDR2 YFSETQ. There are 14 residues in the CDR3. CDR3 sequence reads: CASSLEQGGVEQFF. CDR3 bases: TGCGCCAGCAGCTTGGAACAGGGGGGGGTTGAGCAGTTCTTC.

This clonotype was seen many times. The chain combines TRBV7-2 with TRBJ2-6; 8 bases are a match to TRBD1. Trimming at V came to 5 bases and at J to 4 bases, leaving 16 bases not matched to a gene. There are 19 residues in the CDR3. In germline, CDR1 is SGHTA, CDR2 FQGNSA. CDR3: CASSPRTGTGVIGANVLTF. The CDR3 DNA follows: TGTGCCAGCAGCCCACGAACCGGGACAGGTGTAATCGGGGCCAACGTCCTGACTTTC.

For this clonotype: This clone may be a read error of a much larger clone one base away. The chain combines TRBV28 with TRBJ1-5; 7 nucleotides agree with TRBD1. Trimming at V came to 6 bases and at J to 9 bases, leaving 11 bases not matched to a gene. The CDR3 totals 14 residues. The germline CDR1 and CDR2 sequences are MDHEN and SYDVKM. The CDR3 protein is CASRNRGAGRPQHF. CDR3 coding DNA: TGTGCCAGCAGGAACAGGGGCGCAGGACGGCCCCAGCATTTT.

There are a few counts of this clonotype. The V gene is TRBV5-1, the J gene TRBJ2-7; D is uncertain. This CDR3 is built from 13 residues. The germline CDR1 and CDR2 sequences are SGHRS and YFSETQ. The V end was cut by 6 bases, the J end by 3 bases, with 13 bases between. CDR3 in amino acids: CASTPPSSYEQYF. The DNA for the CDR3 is TGCGCCAGCACCCCGCCTTCGAGCTACGAGCAGTACTTC. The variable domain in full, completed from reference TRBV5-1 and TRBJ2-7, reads KAGVTQTPRYLIKTRGQQVTLSCSPISGHRSVSWYQQTPGQGLQFLFEYFSETQRNKGNFPGRFSGRQFSNSRSEMNVSTLELGDSALYLCASTPPSSYEQYFGPGTRLTVT.

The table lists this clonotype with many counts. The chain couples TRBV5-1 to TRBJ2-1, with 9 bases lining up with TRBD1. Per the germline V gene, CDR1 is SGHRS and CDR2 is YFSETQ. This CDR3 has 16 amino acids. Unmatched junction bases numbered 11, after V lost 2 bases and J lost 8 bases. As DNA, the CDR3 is TGCGCCAGCAGCTTCACCGGGACAGGGCTGGTCCATGAGCAGTTCTTC. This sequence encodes CASSFTGTGLVHEQFF.

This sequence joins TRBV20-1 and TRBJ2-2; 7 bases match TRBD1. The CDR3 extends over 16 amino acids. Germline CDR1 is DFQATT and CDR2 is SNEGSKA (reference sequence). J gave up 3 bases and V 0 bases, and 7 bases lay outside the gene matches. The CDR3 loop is CSARDNRGGDTGELFF. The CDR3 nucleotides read TGCAGTGCTAGAGATAACAGGGGCGGCGACACCGGGGAGCTGTTTTTT.

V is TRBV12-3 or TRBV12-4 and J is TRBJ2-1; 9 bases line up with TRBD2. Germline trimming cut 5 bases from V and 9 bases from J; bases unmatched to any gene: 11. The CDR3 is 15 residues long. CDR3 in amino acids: CASSGVAGAGTEQFF. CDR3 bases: TGTGCCAGCAGTGGGGTAGCGGGAGCGGGGACTGAGCAGTTCTTC.

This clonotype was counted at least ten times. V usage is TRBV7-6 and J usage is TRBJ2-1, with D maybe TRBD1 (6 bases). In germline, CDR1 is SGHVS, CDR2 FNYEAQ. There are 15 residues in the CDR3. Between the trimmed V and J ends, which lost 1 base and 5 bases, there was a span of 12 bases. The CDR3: CASSLGGTINNEQFF. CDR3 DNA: TGTGCCAGCAGCTTAGGAGGGACAATAAACAATGAGCAGTTCTTC.